A selection of T cell receptor beta chains follows, all from one sample in a study of OX40 agonist ivuxolimab in advanced cancers. Assay: immunoSEQ multiplex PCR; the TCRdb copy retains only in-frame clones and omits some. This table holds about 45,000 clones, more than 80% found once. Sequencing was performed on CD4+ or CD8+ T cells sorted from blood, taken in a trial of the OX40 agonist ivuxolimab. These TCRs come from an adult with an advanced solid tumor such as melanoma, head and neck, liver or kidney cancer. CDR3s include the opening cysteine and the closing phenylalanine or tryptophan. A D gene is named only where the DNA matches it firmly.

D gene	V gene	J gene	CDR3 DNA	CDR3 protein
TRBD2	TRBV11-2	TRBJ2-3	TGTGCCAGCAGCTTAGGGACTAGATTTACGGATACGCAGTATTTT	CASSLGTRFTDTQYF
-	TRBV28	TRBJ2-7	TGTGCCGGGGGGCATCGGTCCGGCTACGAGCAGTACTTC	CAGGHRSGYEQYF
TRBD2	TRBV30	TRBJ2-5	TGTGCCTGGAGTGTACCCGGGACTAGCGTGTTATACGGAAAGACCCAGTACTTC	CAWSVPGTSVLYGKTQYF
TRBD1	TRBV7-6	TRBJ2-4	TGTGCCAGCAGCCCTGGGACAGGGGGCGGCAAAAACATTCAGTACTTC	CASSPGTGGGKNIQYF
TRBD1	TRBV16	TRBJ2-5	TGTGCCAGCAGCGCGACAGGGTCCCCAGAGACCCAGTACTTC	CASSATGSPETQYF
TRBD2	TRBV28	TRBJ2-7	TGTGCCAGCAGACGACCTACGCTAGCGGACTTCTACGAGCAGTACTTC	CASRRPTLADFYEQYF
-	TRBV9	TRBJ2-1	TGTGCCAGCAGCTTACTCTACAGGGTCTCCTACTGGAATGAGCAGTTCTTC	CASSLLYRVSYWNEQFF
-	TRBV5-3	TRBJ1-2	TGTGCCAGAAGCCTTCCACAGGGTCCGGAAGGCTACACCTTC	CARSLPQGPEGYTF
TRBD2	TRBV4-1	TRBJ2-1	TGCGCCAGCAGCCAAGGAACGGGGGGCTCCTACAATGAGCAGTTCTTC	CASSQGTGGSYNEQFF
TRBD1	TRBV15	TRBJ2-1	TGTGCCACCAGCAGAGATGCAGGGGGACGCTTCAATGAGCAGTTCTTC	CATSRDAGGRFNEQFF